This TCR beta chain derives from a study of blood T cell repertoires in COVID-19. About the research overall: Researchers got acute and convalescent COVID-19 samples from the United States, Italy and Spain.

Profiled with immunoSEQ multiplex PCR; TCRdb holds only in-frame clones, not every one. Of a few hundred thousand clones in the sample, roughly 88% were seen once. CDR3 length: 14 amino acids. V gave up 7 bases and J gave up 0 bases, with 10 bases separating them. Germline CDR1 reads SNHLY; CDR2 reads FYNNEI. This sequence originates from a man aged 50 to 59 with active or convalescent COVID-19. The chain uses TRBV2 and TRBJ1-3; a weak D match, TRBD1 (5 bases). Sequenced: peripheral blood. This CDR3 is CASNRQGSGNTIYF. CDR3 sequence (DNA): TGTGCCAGCAATAGGCAGGGCTCTGGAAACACCATATATTTT.